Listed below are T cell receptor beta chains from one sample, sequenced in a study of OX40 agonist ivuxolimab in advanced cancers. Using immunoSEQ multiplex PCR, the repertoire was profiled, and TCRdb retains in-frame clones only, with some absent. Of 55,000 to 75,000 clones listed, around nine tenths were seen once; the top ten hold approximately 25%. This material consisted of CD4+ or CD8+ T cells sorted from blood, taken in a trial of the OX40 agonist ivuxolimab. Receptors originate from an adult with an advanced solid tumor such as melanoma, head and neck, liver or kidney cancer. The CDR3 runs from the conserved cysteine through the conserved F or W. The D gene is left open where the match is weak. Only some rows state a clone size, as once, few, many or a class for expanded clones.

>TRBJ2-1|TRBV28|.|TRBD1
TGTGCCAGCAGTTTAGTGGAGAATGGGGACAGGGGTCGGTATGAGCAGTTCTTC
CASSLVENGDRGRYEQFF
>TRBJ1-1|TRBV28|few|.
TGTGCCAGCAGTTTGGAGGGACAACAAGCTTTCTTT
CASSLEGQQAFF
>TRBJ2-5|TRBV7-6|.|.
TGTGCCAGCAGCTTAAACCAAGAGACCCAGTACTTC
CASSLNQETQYF
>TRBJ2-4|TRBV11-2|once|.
TGTGCCAGCAGCTTAGCCGGCGGGAACCTAGCCAAAAACATTCAGTACTTC
CASSLAGGNLAKNIQYF
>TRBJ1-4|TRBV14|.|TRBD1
TGTGCCAGCAGCACGTGGACAGGGGGCAATGAAAAACTGTTTTTT
CASSTWTGGNEKLFF
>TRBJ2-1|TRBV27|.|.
TGTGCCAGCAGTTCAACCCGACTCAGCGGGTGGAGGGATGAGCAGTTCTTC
CASSSTRLSGWRDEQFF
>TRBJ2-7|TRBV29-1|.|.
TGCAGCGTTGAAGCCCTGGACAGTCTTAGTCAGTACTTC
CSVEALDSLSQYF
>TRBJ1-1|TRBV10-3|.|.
TGTGCCATCAGTCCAACTTGGACCCCAACGAACACTGAAGCTTTCTTT
CAISPTWTPTNTEAFF
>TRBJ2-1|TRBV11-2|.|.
TGTGCCAGCAGCTTCGGCGGGTTCGGTCCAGGTGAGCAGTTCTTC
CASSFGGFGPGEQFF
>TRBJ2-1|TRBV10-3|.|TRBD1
TGTGCCATCAGTGTGGGGACAGGCAATGAGCAGTTCTTC
CAISVGTGNEQFF
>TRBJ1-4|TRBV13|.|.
TGTGCCAGCAGCTTCGGGGATACAACTAATGAAAAACTGTTTTTT
CASSFGDTTNEKLFF
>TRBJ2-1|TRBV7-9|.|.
TGTGCCAGCAGCTTAGGGGAGCGTGAGCAGTTCTTC
CASSLGEREQFF
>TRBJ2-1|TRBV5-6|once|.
TGTGCCAGCAGCTTGGAGGGAAGAGATGAGCAGTTCTTC
CASSLEGRDEQFF
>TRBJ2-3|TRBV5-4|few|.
TGTGCCAGCAGCCCGGGGGTGGCGACTGCTTTCACAGATACGCAGTATTTT
CASSPGVATAFTDTQYF
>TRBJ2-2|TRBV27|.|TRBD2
TGTGCCAGCACTGGGATCGGTGGGGGGGACAACACCGGGGAGCTGTTTTTT
CASTGIGGGDNTGELFF
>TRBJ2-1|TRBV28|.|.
TGTGCCAGCAGCACAGGGAATGAGCAGTTCTTC
CASSTGNEQFF
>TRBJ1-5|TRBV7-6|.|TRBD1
TGTGCCAGCAGCTCCTACAGGGGCGGTCAGCCCCAGCATTTT
CASSSYRGGQPQHF
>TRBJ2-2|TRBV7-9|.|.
TGTGCCAGCAGCACCTCGGCACAGGGACTGACCGGGGAGCTGTTTTTT
CASSTSAQGLTGELFF
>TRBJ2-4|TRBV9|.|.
TGTGCCAGCAGCGTAGATGGGACACTTCAGTACTTC
CASSVDGTLQYF
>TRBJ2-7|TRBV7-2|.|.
TGTGCCAGCAGCTCCCTTCTGGCCCAGCAGAACGAGCAGTACTTC
CASSSLLAQQNEQYF
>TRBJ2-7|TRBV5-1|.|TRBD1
TGCGCCAGCAGCGTCGTTTCGGGACAGGGTTACGAGCAGTACTTC
CASSVVSGQGYEQYF
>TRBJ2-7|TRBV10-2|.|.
TGCGCCAGCAAAAGACAGGATTCCTACGAGCAGTACTTC
CASKRQDSYEQYF
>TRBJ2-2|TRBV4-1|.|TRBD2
TGCGCCAGCAGCCTGACTAGCGGGAGGCCCGCGGGCACCGGGGAGCTGTTTTTT
CASSLTSGRPAGTGELFF
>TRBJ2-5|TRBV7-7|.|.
TGTGCTCGACAGACAGGAACTAGAAAGACCCAGTACTTC
CARQTGTRKTQYF
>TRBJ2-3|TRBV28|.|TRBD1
TGTGCCAGCAAATCTACAGGGGGCGTTTTAGCTGCCACAGATACGCAGTATTTT
CASKSTGGVLAATDTQYF
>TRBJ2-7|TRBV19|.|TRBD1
TGTGCCAGTAGTTTAGGACAGGGCATTTTTGGCGAGCAGTACTTC
CASSLGQGIFGEQYF
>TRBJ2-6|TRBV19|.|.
TGTGCCAGTAGTGGCAGGGTGCTACTTTCTGGGGCCAACGTCCTGACTTTC
CASSGRVLLSGANVLTF
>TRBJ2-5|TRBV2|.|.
TGTGCCAGCAGTGATTTGCTGGCGGGGGCCCGACAAGAGACCCAGTACTTC
CASSDLLAGARQETQYF
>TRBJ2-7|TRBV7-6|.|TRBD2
TGTGCCAGCAGACCTGACCCGGGGGGGTTTTACGAGCAGTACTTC
CASRPDPGGFYEQYF
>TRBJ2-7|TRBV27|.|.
TGTGCCAGCAGTTTATGGGGGGGACAGGCCCACGAGCAGTACTTC
CASSLWGGQAHEQYF
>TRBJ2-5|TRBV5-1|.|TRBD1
TGCGCCAGCTCCCGGGACAGCAACCAAGAGACCCAGTACTTC
CASSRDSNQETQYF
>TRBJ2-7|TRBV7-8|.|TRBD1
TGTGCCAGCAGCCTGCCTAGACAGGGGTCCCGCCACGAGCAGTACTTC
CASSLPRQGSRHEQYF
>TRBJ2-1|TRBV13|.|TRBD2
TGTGCCAGCACCTCTGTGGCTAGCGGGATCTATGAGCAGTTCTTC
CASTSVASGIYEQFF
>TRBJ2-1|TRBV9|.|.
TGTGCCAGCAGCATTGACAACCCAGCCTACAATGAGCAGTTCTTC
CASSIDNPAYNEQFF
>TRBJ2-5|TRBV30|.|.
TGTGCCTGGAGTGTTTGGGGGGATGAGACCCAGTACTTC
CAWSVWGDETQYF
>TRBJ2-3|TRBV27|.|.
TGTGCCAGCAGTTTAAACAGGCTTACAGATACGCAGTATTTT
CASSLNRLTDTQYF
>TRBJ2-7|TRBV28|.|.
TGTGCCAGCAGTCTAGAGGGCCGCCCATTCTACGAGCAGTACTTC
CASSLEGRPFYEQYF
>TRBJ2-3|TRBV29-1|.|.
TGCAGCGTTGAAGACCCAGCGGGCTACACACACTCTGGGGATACGCAGTATTTT
CSVEDPAGYTHSGDTQYF
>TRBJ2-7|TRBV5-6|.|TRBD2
TGTGCCAGCAGCTTGCGGGAGGGCTACGAGCAGTACTTC
CASSLREGYEQYF
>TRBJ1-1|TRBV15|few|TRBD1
TGTGCCACCAGCAGACTCACAGGGGACACTGAAGCTTTCTTT
CATSRLTGDTEAFF
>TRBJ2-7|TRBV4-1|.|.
TGCGCCAGCAGCCACCGGGACCCCTACGAGCAGTACTTC
CASSHRDPYEQYF
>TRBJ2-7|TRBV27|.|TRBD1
TGTGCCAGCAGTGCGTCCGGGACAGCCTTTTACGAGCAGTACTTC
CASSASGTAFYEQYF
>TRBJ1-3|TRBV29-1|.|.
TGCAGCGTTGCGGGGGGGCCGGCTGGAAACACCATATATTTT
CSVAGGPAGNTIYF